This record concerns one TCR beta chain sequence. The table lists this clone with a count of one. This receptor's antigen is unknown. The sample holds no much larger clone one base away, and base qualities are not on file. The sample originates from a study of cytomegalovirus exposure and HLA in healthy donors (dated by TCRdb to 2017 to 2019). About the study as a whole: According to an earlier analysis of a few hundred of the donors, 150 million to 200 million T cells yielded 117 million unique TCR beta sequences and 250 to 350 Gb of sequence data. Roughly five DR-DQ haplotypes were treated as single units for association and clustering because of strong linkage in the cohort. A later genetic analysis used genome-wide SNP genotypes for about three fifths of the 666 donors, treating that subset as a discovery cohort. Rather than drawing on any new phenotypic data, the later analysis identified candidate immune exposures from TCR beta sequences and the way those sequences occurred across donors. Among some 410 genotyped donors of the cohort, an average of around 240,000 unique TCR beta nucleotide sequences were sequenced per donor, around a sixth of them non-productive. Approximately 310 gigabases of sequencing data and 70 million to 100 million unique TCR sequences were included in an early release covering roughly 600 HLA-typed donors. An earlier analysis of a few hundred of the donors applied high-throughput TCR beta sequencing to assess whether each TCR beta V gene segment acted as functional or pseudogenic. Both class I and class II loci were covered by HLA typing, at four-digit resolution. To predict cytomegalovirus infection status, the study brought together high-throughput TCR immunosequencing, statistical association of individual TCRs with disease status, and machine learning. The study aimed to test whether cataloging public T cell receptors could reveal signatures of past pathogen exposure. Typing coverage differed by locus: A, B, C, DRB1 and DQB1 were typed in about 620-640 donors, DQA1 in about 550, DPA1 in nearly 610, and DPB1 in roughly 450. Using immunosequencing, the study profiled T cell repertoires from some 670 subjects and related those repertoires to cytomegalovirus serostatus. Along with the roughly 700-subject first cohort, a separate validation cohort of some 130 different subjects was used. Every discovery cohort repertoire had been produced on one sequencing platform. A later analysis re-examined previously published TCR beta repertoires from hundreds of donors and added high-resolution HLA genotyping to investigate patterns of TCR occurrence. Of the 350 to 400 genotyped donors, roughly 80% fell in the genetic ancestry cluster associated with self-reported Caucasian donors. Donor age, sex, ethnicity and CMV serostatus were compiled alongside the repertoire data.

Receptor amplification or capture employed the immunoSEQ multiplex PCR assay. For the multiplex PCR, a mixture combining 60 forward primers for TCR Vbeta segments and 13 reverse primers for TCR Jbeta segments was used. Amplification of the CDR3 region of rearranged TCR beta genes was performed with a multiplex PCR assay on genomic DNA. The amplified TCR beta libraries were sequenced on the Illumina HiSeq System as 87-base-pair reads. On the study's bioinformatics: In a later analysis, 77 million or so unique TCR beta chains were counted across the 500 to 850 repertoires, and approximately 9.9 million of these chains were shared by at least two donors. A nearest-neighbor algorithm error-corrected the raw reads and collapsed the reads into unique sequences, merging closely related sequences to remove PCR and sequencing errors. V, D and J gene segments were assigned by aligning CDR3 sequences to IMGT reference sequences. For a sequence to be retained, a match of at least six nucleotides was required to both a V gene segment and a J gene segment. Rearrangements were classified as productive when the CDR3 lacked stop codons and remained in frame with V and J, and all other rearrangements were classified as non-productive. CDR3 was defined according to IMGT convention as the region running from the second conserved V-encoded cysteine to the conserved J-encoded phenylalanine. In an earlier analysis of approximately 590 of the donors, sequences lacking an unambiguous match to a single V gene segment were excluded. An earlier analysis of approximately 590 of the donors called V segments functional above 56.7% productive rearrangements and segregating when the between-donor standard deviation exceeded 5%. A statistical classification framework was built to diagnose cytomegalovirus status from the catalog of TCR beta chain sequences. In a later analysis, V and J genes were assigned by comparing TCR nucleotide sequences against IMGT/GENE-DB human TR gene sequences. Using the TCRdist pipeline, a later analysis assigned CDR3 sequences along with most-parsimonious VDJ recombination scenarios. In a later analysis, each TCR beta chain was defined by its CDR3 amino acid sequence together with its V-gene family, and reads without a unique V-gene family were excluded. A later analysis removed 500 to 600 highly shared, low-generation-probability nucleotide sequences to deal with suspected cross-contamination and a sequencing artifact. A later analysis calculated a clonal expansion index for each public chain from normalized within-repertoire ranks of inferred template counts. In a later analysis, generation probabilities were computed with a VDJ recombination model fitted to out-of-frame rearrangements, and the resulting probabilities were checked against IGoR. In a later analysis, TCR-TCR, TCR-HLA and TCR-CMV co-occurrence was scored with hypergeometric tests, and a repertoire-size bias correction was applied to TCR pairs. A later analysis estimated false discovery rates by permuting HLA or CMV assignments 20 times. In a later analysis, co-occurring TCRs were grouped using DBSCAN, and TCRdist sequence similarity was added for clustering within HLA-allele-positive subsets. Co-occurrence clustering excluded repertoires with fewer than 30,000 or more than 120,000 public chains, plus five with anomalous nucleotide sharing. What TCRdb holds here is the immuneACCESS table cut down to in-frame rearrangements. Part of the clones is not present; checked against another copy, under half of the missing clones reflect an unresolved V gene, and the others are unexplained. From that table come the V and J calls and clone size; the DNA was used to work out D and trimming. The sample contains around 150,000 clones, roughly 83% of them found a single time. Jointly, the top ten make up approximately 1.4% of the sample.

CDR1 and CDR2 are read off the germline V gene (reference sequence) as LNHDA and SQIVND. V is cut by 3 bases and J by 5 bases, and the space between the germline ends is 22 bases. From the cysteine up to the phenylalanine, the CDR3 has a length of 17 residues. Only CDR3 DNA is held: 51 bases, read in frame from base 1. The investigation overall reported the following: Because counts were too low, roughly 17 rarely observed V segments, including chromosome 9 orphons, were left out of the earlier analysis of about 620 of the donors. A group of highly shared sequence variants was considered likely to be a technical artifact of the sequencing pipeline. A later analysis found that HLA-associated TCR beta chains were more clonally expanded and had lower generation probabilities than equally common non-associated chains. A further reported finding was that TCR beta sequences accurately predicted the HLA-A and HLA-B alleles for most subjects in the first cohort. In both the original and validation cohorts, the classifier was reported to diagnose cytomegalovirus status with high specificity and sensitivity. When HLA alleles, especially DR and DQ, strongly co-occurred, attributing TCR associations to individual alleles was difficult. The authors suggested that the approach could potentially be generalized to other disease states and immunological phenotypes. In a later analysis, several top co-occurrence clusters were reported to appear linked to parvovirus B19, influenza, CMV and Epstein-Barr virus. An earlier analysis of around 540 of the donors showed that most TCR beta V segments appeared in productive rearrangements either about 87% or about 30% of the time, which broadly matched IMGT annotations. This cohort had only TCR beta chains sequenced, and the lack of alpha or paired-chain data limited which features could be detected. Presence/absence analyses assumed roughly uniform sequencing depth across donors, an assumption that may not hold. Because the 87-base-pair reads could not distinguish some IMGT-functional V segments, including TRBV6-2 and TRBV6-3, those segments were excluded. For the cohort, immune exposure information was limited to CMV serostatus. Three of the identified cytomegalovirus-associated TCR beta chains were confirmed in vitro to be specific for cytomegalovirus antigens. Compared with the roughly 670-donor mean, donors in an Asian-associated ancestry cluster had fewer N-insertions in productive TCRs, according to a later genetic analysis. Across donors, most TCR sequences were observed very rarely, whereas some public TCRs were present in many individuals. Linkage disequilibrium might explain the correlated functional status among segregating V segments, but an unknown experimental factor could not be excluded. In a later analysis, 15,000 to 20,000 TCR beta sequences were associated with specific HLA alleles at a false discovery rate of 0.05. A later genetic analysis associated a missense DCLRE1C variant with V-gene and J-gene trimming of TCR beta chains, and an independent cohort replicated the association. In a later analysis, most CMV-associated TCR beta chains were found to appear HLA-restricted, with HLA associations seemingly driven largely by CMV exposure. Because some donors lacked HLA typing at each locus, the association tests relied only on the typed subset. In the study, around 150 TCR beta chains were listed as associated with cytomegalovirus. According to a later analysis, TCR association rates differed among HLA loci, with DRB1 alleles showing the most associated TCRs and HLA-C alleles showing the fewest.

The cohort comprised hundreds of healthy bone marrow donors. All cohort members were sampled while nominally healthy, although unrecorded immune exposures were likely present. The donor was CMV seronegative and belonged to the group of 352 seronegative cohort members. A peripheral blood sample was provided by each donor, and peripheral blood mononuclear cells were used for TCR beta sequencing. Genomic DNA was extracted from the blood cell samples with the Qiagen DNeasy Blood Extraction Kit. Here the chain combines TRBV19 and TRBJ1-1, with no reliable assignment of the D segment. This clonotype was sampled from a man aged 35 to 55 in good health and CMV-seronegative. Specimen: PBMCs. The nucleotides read TGTGCCAGTAGTATCGTCTTAGCGCCAGGACCGGATACTGAAGCTTTCTTT. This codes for CASSIVLAPGPDTEAFF. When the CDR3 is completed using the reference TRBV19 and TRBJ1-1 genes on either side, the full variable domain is DGGITQSPKYLFRKEGQNVTLSCEQNLNHDAMYWYRQDPGQGLRLIYYSQIVNDFQKGDIAEGYSVSREKKESFPLTVTSAQKNPTAFYLCASSIVLAPGPDTEAFFGQGTRLTVV.